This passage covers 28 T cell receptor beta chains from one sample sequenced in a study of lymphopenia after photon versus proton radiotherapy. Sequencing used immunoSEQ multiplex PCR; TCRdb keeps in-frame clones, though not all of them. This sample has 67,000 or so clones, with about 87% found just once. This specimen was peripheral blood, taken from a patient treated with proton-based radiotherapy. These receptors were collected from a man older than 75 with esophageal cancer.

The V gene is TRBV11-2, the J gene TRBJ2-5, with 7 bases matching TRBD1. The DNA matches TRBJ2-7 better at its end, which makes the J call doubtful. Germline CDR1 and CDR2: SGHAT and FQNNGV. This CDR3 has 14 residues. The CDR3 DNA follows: TGTGCCAGCAGCCTTGGGACAGCCCTCTACGAGCAGTACTTC. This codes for CASSLGTALYEQYF.

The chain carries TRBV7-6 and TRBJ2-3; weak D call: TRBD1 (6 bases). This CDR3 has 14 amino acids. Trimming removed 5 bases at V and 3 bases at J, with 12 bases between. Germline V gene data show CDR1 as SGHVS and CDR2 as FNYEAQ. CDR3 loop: CASSPQGWTDTQYF. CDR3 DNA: TGTGCCAGCAGCCCTCAGGGGTGGACAGATACGCAGTATTTT.

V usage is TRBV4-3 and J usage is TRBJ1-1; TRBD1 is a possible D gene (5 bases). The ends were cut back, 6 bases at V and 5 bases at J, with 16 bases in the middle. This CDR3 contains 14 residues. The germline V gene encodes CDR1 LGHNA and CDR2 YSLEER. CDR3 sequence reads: CASRSGTRGTEAFF. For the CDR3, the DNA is TGCGCCAGCAGATCCGGGACGAGGGGAACTGAAGCTTTCTTT.

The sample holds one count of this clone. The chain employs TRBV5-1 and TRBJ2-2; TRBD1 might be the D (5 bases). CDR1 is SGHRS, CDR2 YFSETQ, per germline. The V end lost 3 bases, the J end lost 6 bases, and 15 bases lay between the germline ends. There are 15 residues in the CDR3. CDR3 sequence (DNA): TGCGCCAGCAGCTCCGGACACCCCGCATCCGGGGAGCTGTTTTTT. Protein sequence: CASSSGHPASGELFF.

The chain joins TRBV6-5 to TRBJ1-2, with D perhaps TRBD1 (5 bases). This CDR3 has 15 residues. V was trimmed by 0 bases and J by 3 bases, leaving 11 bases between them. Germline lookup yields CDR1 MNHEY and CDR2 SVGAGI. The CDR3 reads CASSYSGVAYYGYTF. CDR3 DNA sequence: TGTGCCAGCAGTTACTCAGGGGTTGCTTACTATGGCTACACCTTC.

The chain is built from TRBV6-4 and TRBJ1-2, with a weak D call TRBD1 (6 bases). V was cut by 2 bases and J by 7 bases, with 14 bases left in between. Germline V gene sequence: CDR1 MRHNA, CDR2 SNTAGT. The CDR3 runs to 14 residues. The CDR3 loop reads CASSDTGPGGGYTF. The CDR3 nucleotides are TGTGCCAGCAGTGACACAGGGCCGGGGGGTGGCTACACCTTC.

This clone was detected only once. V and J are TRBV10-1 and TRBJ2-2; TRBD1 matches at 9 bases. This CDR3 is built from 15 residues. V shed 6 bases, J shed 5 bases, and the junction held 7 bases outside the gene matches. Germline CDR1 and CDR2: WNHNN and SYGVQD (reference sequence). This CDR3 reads CASRADRGRTGELFF. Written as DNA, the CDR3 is TGCGCCAGCAGAGCGGACAGGGGACGTACCGGGGAGCTGTTTTTT.

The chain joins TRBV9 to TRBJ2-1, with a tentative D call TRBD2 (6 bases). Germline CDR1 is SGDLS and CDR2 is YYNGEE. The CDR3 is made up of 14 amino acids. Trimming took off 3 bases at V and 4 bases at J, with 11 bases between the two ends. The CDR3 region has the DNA TGTGCCAGCAGCGAGGACTACCTATACAATGAGCAGTTCTTC. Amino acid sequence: CASSEDYLYNEQFF.

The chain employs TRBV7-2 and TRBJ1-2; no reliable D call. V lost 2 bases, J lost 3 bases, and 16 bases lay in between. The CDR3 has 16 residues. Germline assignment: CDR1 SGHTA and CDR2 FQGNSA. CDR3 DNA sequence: TGTGCCAGCAGCTTACTAACGGCCACTGCTTACTATGGCTACACCTTC. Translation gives CASSLLTATAYYGYTF.

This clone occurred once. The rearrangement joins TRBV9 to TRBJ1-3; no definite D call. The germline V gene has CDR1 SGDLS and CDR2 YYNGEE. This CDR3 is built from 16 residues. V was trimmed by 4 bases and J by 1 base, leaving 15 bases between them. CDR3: CASSSTKGFSGNTIYF. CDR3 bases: TGTGCCAGCAGCTCCACGAAGGGTTTTTCTGGAAACACCATATATTTT.

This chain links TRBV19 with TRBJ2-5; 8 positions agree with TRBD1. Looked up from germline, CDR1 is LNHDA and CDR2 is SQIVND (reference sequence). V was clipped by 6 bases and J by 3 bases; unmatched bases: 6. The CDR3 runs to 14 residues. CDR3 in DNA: TGTGCCAGTAGAGACAGGACAGGGAAAGAGACCCAGTACTTC. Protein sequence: CASRDRTGKETQYF.

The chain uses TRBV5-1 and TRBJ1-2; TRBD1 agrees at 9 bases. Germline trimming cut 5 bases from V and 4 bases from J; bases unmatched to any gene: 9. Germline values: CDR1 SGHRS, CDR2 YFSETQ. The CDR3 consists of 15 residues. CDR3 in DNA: TGCGCCAGCAGGCGAGAAACGGGACAGGGCTATGGCTACACCTTC. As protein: CASRRETGQGYGYTF.

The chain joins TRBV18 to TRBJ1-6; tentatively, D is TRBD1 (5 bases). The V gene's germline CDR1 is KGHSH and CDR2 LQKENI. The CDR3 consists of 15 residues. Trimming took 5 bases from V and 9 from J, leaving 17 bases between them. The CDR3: CASSSSQGSGSPLHF. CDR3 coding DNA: TGTGCCAGCTCAAGTAGTCAGGGATCAGGTTCACCCCTCCACTTT.

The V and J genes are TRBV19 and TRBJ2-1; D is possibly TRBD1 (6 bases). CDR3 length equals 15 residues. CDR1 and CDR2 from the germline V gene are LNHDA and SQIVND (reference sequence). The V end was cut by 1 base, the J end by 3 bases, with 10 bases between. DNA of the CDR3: TGTGCCAGTAGTATAGTGGGGGCCCTCTACAATGAGCAGTTCTTC. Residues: CASSIVGALYNEQFF.

CDR3 in amino acids: CASSGTGGRNNEQYF. The CDR3 DNA reads as TGTGCCAGCAGCGGGACAGGGGGGCGCAATAACGAGCAGTACTTC. The chain links TRBV7-3 to TRBJ2-7, with TRBD1 matching 11 bases. This CDR3 is 15 amino acids long. Germline V CDR1 and CDR2: SGHTA, FQGTGA. V gave up 5 bases and J gave up 5 bases; unmatched junction bases: 8.

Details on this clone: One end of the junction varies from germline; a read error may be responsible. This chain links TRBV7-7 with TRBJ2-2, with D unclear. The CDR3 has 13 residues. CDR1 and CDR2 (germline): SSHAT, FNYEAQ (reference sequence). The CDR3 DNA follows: TGTGCTAGCAGCTTAGCTATCGCCGGGGAGCTGTTTTTT. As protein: CASSLAIAGELFF. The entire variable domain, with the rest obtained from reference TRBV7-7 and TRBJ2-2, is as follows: GAGVSQSPRYKVTKRGQDVTLRCDPISSHATLYWYQQALGQGPEFLTYFNYEAQPDKSGLPSDRFSAERPEGSISTLTIQRTEQRDSAMYRCASSLAIAGELFFGEGSRLTVL.

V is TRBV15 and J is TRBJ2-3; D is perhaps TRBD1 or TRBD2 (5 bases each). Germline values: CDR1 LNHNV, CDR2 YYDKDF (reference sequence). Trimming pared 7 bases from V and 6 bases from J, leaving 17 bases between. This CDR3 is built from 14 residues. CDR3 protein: CATKPGPNLDTQYF. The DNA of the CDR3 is TGTGCCACCAAGCCGGGGCCGAATCTCGATACGCAGTATTTT.

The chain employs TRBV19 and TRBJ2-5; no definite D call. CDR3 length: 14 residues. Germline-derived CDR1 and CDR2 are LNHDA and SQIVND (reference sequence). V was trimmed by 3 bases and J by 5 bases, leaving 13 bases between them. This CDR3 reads CASSIGSVYETQYF. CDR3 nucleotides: TGTGCCAGTAGTATCGGCAGCGTGTACGAGACCCAGTACTTC.

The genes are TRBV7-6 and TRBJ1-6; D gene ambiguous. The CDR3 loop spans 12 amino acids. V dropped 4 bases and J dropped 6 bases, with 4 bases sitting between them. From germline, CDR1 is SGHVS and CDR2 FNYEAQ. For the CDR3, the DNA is TGTGCCAGCAGCTCTAGTAATTCACCCCTCCACTTT. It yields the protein CASSSSNSPLHF.

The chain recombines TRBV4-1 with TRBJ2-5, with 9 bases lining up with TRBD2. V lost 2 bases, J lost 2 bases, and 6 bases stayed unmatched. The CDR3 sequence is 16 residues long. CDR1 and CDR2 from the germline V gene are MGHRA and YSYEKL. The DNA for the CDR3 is TGCGCCAGCAGCCAACGGGCTAGCGGGGAGCAAGAGACCCAGTACTTC. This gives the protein CASSQRASGEQETQYF.

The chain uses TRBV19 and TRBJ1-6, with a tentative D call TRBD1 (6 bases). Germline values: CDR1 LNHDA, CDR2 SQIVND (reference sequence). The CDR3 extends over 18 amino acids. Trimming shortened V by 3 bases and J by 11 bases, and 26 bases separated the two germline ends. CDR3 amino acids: CASSMLARGRGSLAPLHF. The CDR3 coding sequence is TGTGCCAGTAGTATGCTTGCCCGGGGCAGGGGATCCCTCGCACCCCTCCACTTT.

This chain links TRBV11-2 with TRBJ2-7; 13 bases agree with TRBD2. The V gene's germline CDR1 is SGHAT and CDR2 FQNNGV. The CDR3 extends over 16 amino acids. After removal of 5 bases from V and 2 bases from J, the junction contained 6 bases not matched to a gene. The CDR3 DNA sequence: TGTGCCAGCAGCACCGGACTAGCGGGAGTCCCCTACGAGCAGTACTTC. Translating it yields CASSTGLAGVPYEQYF.

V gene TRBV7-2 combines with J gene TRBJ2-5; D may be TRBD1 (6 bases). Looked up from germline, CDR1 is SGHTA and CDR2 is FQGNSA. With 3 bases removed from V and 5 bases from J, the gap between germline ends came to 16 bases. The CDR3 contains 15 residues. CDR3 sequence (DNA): TGTGCCAGCAGCTTGTTGGGGGCTGGTCGTGAGACCCAGTACTTC. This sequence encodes CASSLLGAGRETQYF.

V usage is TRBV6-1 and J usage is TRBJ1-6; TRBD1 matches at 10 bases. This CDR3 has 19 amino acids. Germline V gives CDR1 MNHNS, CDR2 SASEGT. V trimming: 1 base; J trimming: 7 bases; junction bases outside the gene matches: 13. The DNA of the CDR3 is TGTGCCAGCAGTGAAGTGTTTAGAGGATCGGGACAGGGGAATTCACCCCTCCACTTT. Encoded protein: CASSEVFRGSGQGNSPLHF.

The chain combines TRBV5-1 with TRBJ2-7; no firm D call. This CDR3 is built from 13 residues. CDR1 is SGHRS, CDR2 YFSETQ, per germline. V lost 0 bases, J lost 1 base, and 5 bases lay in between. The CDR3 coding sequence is TGCGCCAGCAGCTTGGATGTATCCTACGAGCAGTACTTC. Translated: CASSLDVSYEQYF.

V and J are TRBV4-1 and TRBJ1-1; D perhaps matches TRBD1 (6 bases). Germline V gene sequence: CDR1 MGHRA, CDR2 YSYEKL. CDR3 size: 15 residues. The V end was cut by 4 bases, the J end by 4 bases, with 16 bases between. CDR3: CASSRGGQVGTEAFF. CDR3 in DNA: TGCGCCAGCAGCCGGGGGGGGCAGGTCGGCACTGAAGCTTTCTTT.

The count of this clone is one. CDR3 region: CASSFGSANTEAFF. The CDR3 DNA is TGTGCCAGCAGCTTTGGATCGGCGAACACTGAAGCTTTCTTT. The chain joins TRBV7-2 to TRBJ1-1, with no clear D. V lost 3 bases and J lost 1, with 9 bases in between. The germline CDR1 and CDR2 sequences are SGHTA and FQGNSA. There are 14 residues in the CDR3.

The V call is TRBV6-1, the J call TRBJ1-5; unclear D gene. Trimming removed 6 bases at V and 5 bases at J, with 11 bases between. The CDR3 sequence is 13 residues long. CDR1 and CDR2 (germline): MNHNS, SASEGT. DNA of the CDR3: TGTGCCAGCAGGAGGGATATCGATCAGCCCCAGCATTTT. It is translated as CASRRDIDQPQHF.